Below are 18 T cell receptor beta chains sequenced from a single sample in a study of T cells in Graves' hyperthyroidism and ophthalmopathy. Regions amplified from RNA transcripts were the TCR beta CDR3 regions. Carried out on the TCR CDR3, a first-round RT-PCR used the HTBI primer set. TCRdb processed the multiplex PCR reads anew with MiXCR; each CDR3 protein has one entry. The data hold approximately 610,000 distinct CDR3 sequences, with under 15% observed a single time. The sample taken for sequencing was blood. The receptors stem from a middle-aged woman with Graves' ophthalmopathy.

This clonotype showed up many times. The chain joins TRBV13 to TRBJ2-7; D is uncertain. The germline V and J ends were trimmed by 3 bases and 3 bases, with 15 bases remaining between them. The germline V gene encodes CDR1 PRHDT and CDR2 FYEKMQ (reference sequence). The CDR3 covers 15 residues. The CDR3 nucleotides read TGTGCCAGCAGCTTCACTTTAGCCTCCGACTACGAGCAGTACTTC. Its protein product is CASSFTLASDYEQYF. Looking up the rest from reference TRBV13 and TRBJ2-7 gives the full variable domain: AAGVIQSPRHLIKEKRETATLKCYPIPRHDTVYWYQQGPGQDPQFLISFYEKMQSDKGSIPDRFSAQQFSDYHSELNMSSLELGDSALYFCASSFTLASDYEQYFGPGTRLTVT.

This clonotype has a count of ten or more. J is TRBJ2-7 and V is TRBV20-1, with D possibly matching TRBD2 (5 bases). Germline V lookup: CDR1 DFQATT, CDR2 SNEGSKA (reference sequence). The germline V and J ends were trimmed by 3 bases and 3 bases, with 15 bases remaining between them. CDR3 size: 14 residues. CDR3 amino acids: CSASSLAGVYEQYF. The CDR3 DNA is TGCAGTGCTAGTAGCCTAGCCGGGGTCTACGAGCAGTACTTC.

This clonotype was seen repeatedly, ten times or more. The V and J genes are TRBV19 and TRBJ1-5, with D possibly TRBD1 on 6 matching bases. The V gene's germline CDR1 is LNHDA and CDR2 SQIVND (reference sequence). Trimming left V 5 bases short and J 2 bases short, with 10 bases between. The CDR3 is 14 residues long. The chain's CDR3 is CASSARQGNQPQHF. Written as DNA, the CDR3 is TGTGCCAGTAGTGCCCGACAGGGCAATCAGCCCCAGCATTTT.

This clonotype was counted a few times. CDR3 amino acids: CASSRLAGGDSYEQYF. The DNA for the CDR3 is TGTGCCAGCAGCCGCCTGGCGGGAGGTGACTCTTACGAGCAGTACTTC. V usage is TRBV11-1 and J usage is TRBJ2-7; 8 bases fit TRBD2. Germline loops: CDR1 SGHAT, CDR2 FQDESV (reference sequence). Trimming at V came to 5 bases and at J to 4 bases, leaving 13 bases not matched to a gene. The CDR3 is 16 amino acids.

This clonotype was detected many times. The chain joins TRBV20-1 to TRBJ1-1; D gene ambiguous. V was shortened by 1 base and J by 1 base, with 16 bases between the two germline ends. The CDR3 covers 16 residues. Looked up from germline, CDR1 is DFQATT and CDR2 is SNEGSKA (reference sequence). CDR3: CSARAASGGTNTEAFF. DNA for the CDR3: TGCAGTGCTAGAGCTGCCTCTGGAGGAACGAACACTGAAGCTTTCTTT.

This clonotype appeared many times. V usage is TRBV28 and J usage is TRBJ1-5; D not resolved. Per the germline V gene, CDR1 is MDHEN and CDR2 is SYDVKM. Trimming cost V 2 bases and J 4 bases, with 6 bases left between them. The CDR3 has 13 amino acids. The CDR3 loop reads CASSLEFNQPQHF. CDR3 DNA: TGTGCCAGCAGTTTAGAGTTTAATCAGCCCCAGCATTTT.

This clonotype was recorded many times. The chain couples TRBV7-3 to TRBJ2-2; 10 nucleotides line up with TRBD2. Germline values: CDR1 SGHTA, CDR2 FQGTGA. The CDR3 runs 15 residues. The V segment lost 6 bases and the J segment 3 bases; nucleotides outside the gene matches: 4. Here the CDR3 reads CASSSLAGDTGELFF. The CDR3 nucleotides read TGTGCCAGCAGTTCCCTAGCGGGAGACACCGGGGAGCTGTTTTTT.

This clonotype came up many times. The chain couples TRBV6-1 to TRBJ2-7, with 7 bases lining up with TRBD2. V gave up 9 bases and J gave up 0 bases; unmatched junction bases: 8. CDR3 length: 14 amino acids. Germline assignment: CDR1 MNHNS and CDR2 SASEGT. CDR3 sequence: CASAGGDHSYEQYF. CDR3 nucleotide sequence: TGTGCCAGTGCTGGGGGGGACCACTCCTACGAGCAGTACTTC.

This clonotype appeared many times. The rearrangement joins TRBV28 to TRBJ2-2; D is perhaps TRBD1 (5 bases). Germline V gene data show CDR1 as MDHEN and CDR2 as SYDVKM. The CDR3 consists of 15 residues. Trimming took 2 bases from V and 5 from J, leaving 12 bases between them. Here the CDR3 reads CASSLRAGLTGELFF. In nucleotides, the CDR3 is TGTGCCAGCAGTTTAAGGGCAGGGTTGACCGGGGAGCTGTTTTTT.

V and J are TRBV12-3 or TRBV12-4 and TRBJ2-7; 7 positions match TRBD1. This CDR3 region has 14 residues. J was trimmed by 4 bases and V by 5 bases; bases with no gene match: 8. CDR3 region: CASSGIQGSYEQYF. In DNA, the CDR3 is TGTGCCAGCAGTGGAATACAGGGGAGTTACGAGCAGTACTTC.

There are many counts of this clonotype. The chain links TRBV12-3 or TRBV12-4 to TRBJ2-5; a weak D match, TRBD2 (6 bases). The CDR3 has 14 amino acids. V lost 4 bases to trimming and J lost 5 bases, with 14 bases between them. The chain's CDR3 is CASSSRAGLETQYF. The CDR3 DNA reads TGTGCCAGCAGTTCCAGGGCGGGGTTGGAGACCCAGTACTTC.

In this sample, this clonotype turned up many times. The chain is built from TRBV28 and TRBJ1-2; the D gene is possibly TRBD1 (6 bases). Trimming took 2 bases from V and 4 from J, leaving 14 bases between them. Germline CDR1 and CDR2: MDHEN and SYDVKM. The CDR3 extends over 15 amino acids. CDR3 sequence (DNA): TGTGCCAGCAGTTTACGTGGGGGCGCGGGCTATGGCTACACCTTC. Protein: CASSLRGGAGYGYTF.

Many counts were recorded for this clonotype. V usage is TRBV30 and J usage is TRBJ1-1; D may be TRBD1 (6 bases). Trimming pared 0 bases from V and 3 bases from J, leaving 11 bases between. Looked up from germline, CDR1 is GTSNPN and CDR2 is SVGIG (reference sequence). The CDR3 consists of 14 residues. Here the CDR3 reads CAWSVRGQDTEAFF. The CDR3 DNA is TGTGCCTGGAGTGTTCGGGGGCAGGACACTGAAGCTTTCTTT.

This clonotype was counted at least ten times. The chain carries TRBV29-1 and TRBJ1-3, with 7 bases aligning to TRBD1. Trimming at V came to 6 bases and at J to 3 bases, leaving 5 bases not matched to a gene. The CDR3 is 13 amino acids. Germline-derived CDR1 and CDR2 are SQVTM and ANQGSEA. In nucleotides, the CDR3 is TGCAGCGTGACAGGGAGGGGTGGAAACACCATATATTTT. Residues: CSVTGRGGNTIYF.

This clonotype was counted many times. This chain uses TRBV10-3 with TRBJ1-2, with TRBD1 matching 7 bases. The V segment lost 7 bases and the J segment 8 bases; nucleotides outside the gene matches: 13. The CDR3 totals 14 residues. Per germline, CDR1 ENHRY and CDR2 SYGVKD. The CDR3 reads CAIIRDREGGGYTF. DNA for the CDR3: TGTGCCATCATCCGTGACAGGGAAGGAGGGGGCTACACCTTC.

This clonotype has only a few counts. A clone one base away is much larger, so this may be a read error. This sequence joins TRBV5-6 and TRBJ2-7, with a possible D match to TRBD2 (5 bases). This CDR3 is built from 14 residues. Trimming took off 4 bases at V and 5 bases at J, with 16 bases between the two ends. Germline V gene lookup returns CDR1 SGHDT and CDR2 YYEEEE. The CDR3 DNA is TGTGCCAGCAGCCTAGCCGGGTCTGCGCACGAGCAGTACTTC. Amino acids: CASSLAGSAHEQYF. Full variable domain (outside the CDR3, taken from reference TRBV5-6 and TRBJ2-7): DAGVTQSPTHLIKTRGQQVTLRCSPKSGHDTVSWYQQALGQGPQFIFQYYEEEERQRGNFPDRFSGHQFPNYSSELNVNALLLGDSALYLCASSLAGSAHEQYFGPGTRLTVT.

This clonotype was detected many times. This chain connects TRBV6-2 or TRBV6-3 to TRBJ1-3; D call uncertain. V lost 2 bases and J lost 4, with 6 bases in between. CDR1 MNHEY and CDR2 SVGEGT come from the germline V gene. The CDR3 has 13 residues. CDR3: CASSYENGNTIYF. In DNA, the CDR3 is TGTGCCAGCAGTTACGAAAACGGAAACACCATATATTTT.

The genes are TRBV11-2 and TRBJ1-1; D is undetermined. The length of the CDR3 is 15 residues. Trimming cost V 0 bases and J 0 bases, with 8 bases left between them. Germline V CDR1 and CDR2: SGHAT, FQNNGV. CDR3 protein: CASSLEPGLNTEAFF. As DNA, the CDR3 is TGTGCCAGCAGCTTAGAGCCCGGCCTGAACACTGAAGCTTTCTTT.